The present T cell receptor (beta chain) was sequenced within a study of blood T cell repertoires in COVID-19. Background on the study: Samples of COVID-19 (acute and convalescent) were obtained from the United States, Italy and Spain.

Authors' data handling: Amplification from reference gene primers served as the basis for estimated nucleated cell counts. Only in-frame clones appear in the TCRdb table, and some are missing; sequencing was by immunoSEQ multiplex PCR. From that table come the V and J calls and clone size; the DNA was used to work out D and trimming. The sample consists of roughly 82,000 clones, around 83% of them appearing once. The CDR3 consists of 14 residues. V lost 7 bases and J 0 bases, leaving 12 bases between the germline ends. Per germline, CDR1 SGHNT and CDR2 YENEEA. The origin of this receptor is a woman in her sixties with acute or convalescent COVID-19. Sequenced input: peripheral blood. The chain is built from TRBV11-3 and TRBJ2-5, with TRBD1 as a possible D gene (6 bases). CDR3 DNA sequence: TGTGCCAGCAAGGACAGAGCGTACCAAGAGACCCAGTACTTC. Translating it yields CASKDRAYQETQYF.